This entry lists 20 T cell receptor beta chains sequenced from one sample in a study of regulatory T cells in long-lasting Graves disease (dated by TCRdb to 2020 to 2023). Reading the label with the study, this specimen's time point is: newly diagnosed GD, antithyroid drugs for less than 3 months. For both TCR sequencing and RNA sequencing, RNA was extracted from PBMCs using TRIzol. The receptor library was made with multiplex PCR. The instrument was an Illumina HiSeq 4000. TCR beta libraries were built with iRepertoire HTBI primers and Arm-PCR amplification of CDR3 regions. In TCRdb, the public reads were trimmed at Q25 with fastp and aligned with MiXCR, with productive beta chains retained. Every distinct CDR3 protein forms one entry, paired with its most common genes and DNA. This sample gives 350,000 to 450,000 distinct CDR3 sequences in total; approximately 15% of them show up just once. The ten largest clones take up roughly 8% of the sample.

The same sample was also studied in work on T cells in Graves' hyperthyroidism and ophthalmopathy.

The sequences come from peripheral blood mononuclear cells (PBMCs), collected at new diagnosis, from a patient treated with antithyroid drugs. All receptors derive from a woman between 35 and 50 years old with Graves disease. Donor details come from another sample of the same person, matched by shared clones.

This clonotype was picked up a small number of times. The chain uses TRBV5-1 and TRBJ1-5; 7 bases map to TRBD1. The CDR3 is 18 amino acids. J lost 0 bases, V lost 1 base, and 10 bases had no gene match. In germline, CDR1 is SGHRS, CDR2 YFSETQ. The CDR3 is CASSLTGDVSGSNQPQHF. The DNA of the CDR3 is TGCGCCAGCAGCTTGACAGGGGACGTCTCGGGTAGCAATCAGCCCCAGCATTTT.

This clonotype was observed at least ten times. This chain joins TRBV7-2 and TRBJ2-5, with D perhaps matching TRBD1 (6 bases). Germline V gene sequence: CDR1 SGHTA, CDR2 FQGNSA. The CDR3 has 16 amino acids. The V gene lost 1 base and the J gene lost 0 bases, with 12 bases spanning the gap. In DNA, the CDR3 is TGTGCCAGCAGCTTAGAGGGACACACGTACCAAGAGACCCAGTACTTC. Translation: CASSLEGHTYQETQYF.

This clonotype occurred many times. The V and J genes are TRBV6-1 and TRBJ2-1; weak D call: TRBD1 (5 bases). Germline loops: CDR1 MNHNS, CDR2 SASEGT. The V end lost 4 bases, the J end lost 2 bases, and 12 bases lay between the germline ends. The CDR3 has 15 residues. Here the CDR3 reads CASSVLRAAYNEQFF. CDR3 bases: TGTGCCAGCAGTGTCCTCAGGGCGGCCTACAATGAGCAGTTCTTC.

The table lists this clonotype with many counts. V usage is TRBV5-5 and J usage is TRBJ1-6; D might be TRBD1 (5 bases). The V gene lost 1 base and the J gene lost 8 bases, with 16 bases spanning the gap. This CDR3 has 16 amino acids. Per the germline V gene, CDR1 is SGHKS and CDR2 is YYEKEE (reference sequence). CDR3 in amino acids: CASSLLSRVSDSPLHF. CDR3 nucleotides: TGTGCCAGCAGCTTGTTGTCCAGGGTCAGCGATTCACCCCTCCACTTT.

A note on this clonotype: A much larger clone lies a single base off, so this may be a read error. The genes are TRBV6-2 or TRBV6-3 and TRBJ1-5, with D perhaps TRBD1 (6 bases). This CDR3 is 16 amino acids long. The germline V gene has CDR1 MNHEY and CDR2 SVGEGT. The chain's CDR3 is CTSKVLGTQGGQPQHF. CDR3 DNA sequence: TGTACCAGCAAAGTATTGGGGACACAGGGAGGTCAGCCCCAGCATTTT.

This clonotype has just a few counts. The rearrangement joins TRBV29-1 to TRBJ2-1; 11 bases line up with TRBD2. J gave up 10 bases and V 1 base, and 12 bases lay outside the gene matches. The CDR3 runs to 16 residues. The germline V gene encodes CDR1 SQVTM and CDR2 ANQGSEA. The CDR3 sequence: CSVEGRLAGYPREQFF. DNA of the CDR3: TGCAGCGTTGAAGGTCGACTAGCGGGGTACCCAAGAGAGCAGTTCTTC.

This clonotype appeared many times. V is TRBV29-1 and J is TRBJ1-2; tentative D call: TRBD1 (5 bases). Trimming shortened V by 0 bases and J by 6 bases, and 11 bases separated the two germline ends. Per germline, CDR1 SQVTM and CDR2 ANQGSEA. The CDR3 is 13 amino acids. CDR3 coding DNA: TGCAGCGTTGAAGATCCCAGGGTTAATGGCTACACCTTC. This sequence encodes CSVEDPRVNGYTF.

There are many counts of this clonotype. The V gene is TRBV9, the J gene TRBJ2-7; the match to TRBD2 covers 9 bases. The J segment lost 0 bases and the V segment lost 0 bases, leaving 1 base of the junction unmatched. The CDR3 is 15 amino acids. CDR1 and CDR2 (germline): SGDLS, YYNGEE. The DNA for the CDR3 is TGTGCCAGCAGCGTAGCAGCGGGAGGCTCCTACGAGCAGTACTTC. It specifies CASSVAAGGSYEQYF.

Only a few counts were recorded for this clonotype. The rearrangement links TRBV20-1 to TRBJ2-3; 16 nucleotides match TRBD2. V trimming: 5 bases; J trimming: 6 bases; junction bases outside the gene matches: 5. This CDR3 is built from 15 residues. The germline V gene encodes CDR1 DFQATT and CDR2 SNEGSKA (reference sequence). CDR3 sequence: CSALKGLAGGDTQYF. The CDR3 DNA sequence: TGCAGTGCTCTGAAGGGACTAGCGGGGGGGGATACGCAGTATTTT.

This clonotype was detected ten times or more. The chain joins TRBV6-1 to TRBJ2-7; D not certain. The CDR3 has 14 residues. Trimming left V 8 bases short and J 0 bases short, with 14 bases between. Germline V gene sequence: CDR1 MNHNS, CDR2 SASEGT. CDR3: CASLKARSSYEQYF. CDR3 nucleotide sequence: TGTGCCAGCTTAAAGGCCCGGAGCTCCTACGAGCAGTACTTC.

This chain connects TRBV5-6 to TRBJ2-3; the D gene is possibly TRBD2 (6 bases). Trimming left V 1 base short and J 0 bases short, with 9 bases between. The CDR3 covers 15 residues. The germline V gene encodes CDR1 SGHDT and CDR2 YYEEEE. CDR3: CASSLPGASTDTQYF. CDR3 coding DNA: TGTGCCAGCAGCTTGCCGGGAGCTAGCACAGATACGCAGTATTTT.

In its sample, this clonotype was seen many times. One end of the junction varies from germline; a read error may be responsible. This chain links TRBV7-7 with TRBJ2-2; D is perhaps TRBD2 (6 bases). The CDR3 is 17 amino acids. Germline V gives CDR1 SSHAT, CDR2 FNYEAQ (reference sequence). This CDR3 is CASSPKGLLTGTGELFF. DNA of the CDR3: TGTGCTAGCAGCCCTAAGGGACTTCTCACGGGCACCGGGGAGCTGTTTTTT.

This clonotype was detected ten times or more. The chain carries TRBV19 and TRBJ2-7; 9 nucleotides line up with TRBD1. The J segment lost 1 base and the V segment lost 4 bases, leaving 8 bases of the junction unmatched. CDR1 is LNHDA, CDR2 SQIVND, per germline (reference sequence). This CDR3 region has 16 residues. CDR3 sequence (DNA): TGTGCCAGTAGTACCCTACAGGGGGCCCGATCCTACGAGCAGTACTTC. Translating it yields CASSTLQGARSYEQYF.

CDR3 sequence reads: CATSREFGGTDTQYF. For the CDR3, the DNA is TGTGCCACCAGCAGAGAGTTCGGGGGGACAGATACGCAGTATTTT. The rearrangement joins TRBV15 to TRBJ2-3; the match to TRBD2 covers 7 bases. This CDR3 has 15 amino acids. V lost 0 bases to trimming and J lost 3 bases; unmatched junction nucleotides: 3. Germline V gene lookup returns CDR1 LNHNV and CDR2 YYDKDF (reference sequence). Full variable domain (missing parts from reference TRBV15 and TRBJ2-3): DAMVIQNPRYQVTQFGKPVTLSCSQTLNHNVMYWYQQKSSQAPKLLFHYYDKDFNNEADTPDNFQSRRPNTSFCFLDIRSPGLGDTAMYLCATSREFGGTDTQYFGPGTRLTVL.

This clonotype appeared many times. V usage is TRBV2 and J usage is TRBJ2-5; 12 bases agree with TRBD2. The V segment lost 4 bases and the J segment 5 bases; nucleotides outside the gene matches: 2. The CDR3 runs to 14 residues. From germline, CDR1 is SNHLY and CDR2 FYNNEI. As DNA, the CDR3 is TGTGCCAGCAGTGGGACTAGCGGGGAGGAGACCCAGTACTTC. Translating gives CASSGTSGEETQYF.

This clonotype appeared a few times. The rearrangement joins TRBV29-1 to TRBJ1-1; unclear D gene. Germline lookup yields CDR1 SQVTM and CDR2 ANQGSEA. Trimming took off 4 bases at V and 1 base at J, with 7 bases between the two ends. The CDR3 has 12 amino acids. The CDR3 coding sequence is TGCAGCGTTGCGACAACGAACACTGAAGCTTTCTTT. The encoded protein is CSVATTNTEAFF.

The genes are TRBV20-1 and TRBJ2-1, with no clear D. This CDR3 contains 16 residues. The V end lost 6 bases, the J end lost 0 bases, and 18 bases lay between the germline ends. The germline V gene encodes CDR1 DFQATT and CDR2 SNEGSKA (reference sequence). The CDR3 reads CSAQLAVGNSYNEQFF. For the CDR3, the DNA is TGCAGTGCCCAACTCGCGGTTGGGAACTCCTACAATGAGCAGTTCTTC.

This clonotype was seen only a few times. V is TRBV6-1 and J is TRBJ1-4; TRBD1 matches 7 bases. The trim removed 5 bases at V and 0 bases at J, leaving 3 bases unmatched. CDR3 size: 15 residues. Germline lookup yields CDR1 MNHNS and CDR2 SASEGT. The CDR3 loop reads CASSHGQATNEKLFF. In DNA, the CDR3 is TGTGCCAGCAGTCATGGACAGGCAACTAATGAAAAACTGTTTTTT.

This clonotype was counted many times. The chain couples TRBV6-5 to TRBJ2-6, with D possibly TRBD1 on 6 matching bases. The CDR3 extends over 20 amino acids. The germline V gene encodes CDR1 MNHEY and CDR2 SVGAGI. Trimming took 2 bases from V and 0 from J, leaving 20 bases between them. CDR3 in amino acids: CASSYQTGAEIFSGANVLTF. In nucleotides, the CDR3 is TGTGCCAGCAGTTACCAGACAGGAGCCGAAATCTTCTCTGGGGCCAACGTCCTGACTTTC.

This clonotype was counted ten times or more. The rearrangement joins TRBV28 to TRBJ2-5; possible D gene TRBD1, 6 bases. The germline V gene encodes CDR1 MDHEN and CDR2 SYDVKM. V was shortened by 2 bases and J by 3 bases, with 10 bases between the two germline ends. The CDR3 spans 14 residues. The CDR3: CASSLTGTKETQYF. CDR3 in DNA: TGTGCCAGCAGTTTAACCGGGACAAAAGAGACCCAGTACTTC. Variable domain in full (rest from reference TRBV28 and TRBJ2-5): DVKVTQSSRYLVKRTGEKVFLECVQDMDHENMFWYRQDPGLGLRLIYFSYDVKMKEKGDIPEGYSVSREKKERFSLILESASTNQTSMYLCASSLTGTKETQYFGPGTRLLVL.